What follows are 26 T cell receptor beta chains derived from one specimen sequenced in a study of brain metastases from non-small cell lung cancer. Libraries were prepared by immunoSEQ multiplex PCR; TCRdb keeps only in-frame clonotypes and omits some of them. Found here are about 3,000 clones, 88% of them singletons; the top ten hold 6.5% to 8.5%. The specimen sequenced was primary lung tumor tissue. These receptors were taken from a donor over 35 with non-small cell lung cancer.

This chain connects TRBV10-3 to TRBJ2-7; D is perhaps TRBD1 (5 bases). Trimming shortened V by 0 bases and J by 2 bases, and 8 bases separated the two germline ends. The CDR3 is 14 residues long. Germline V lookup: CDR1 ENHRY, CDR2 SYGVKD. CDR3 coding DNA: TGTGCCATCAGTGAGTCGTGGGGCGCCTACGAGCAGTACTTC. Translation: CAISESWGAYEQYF.

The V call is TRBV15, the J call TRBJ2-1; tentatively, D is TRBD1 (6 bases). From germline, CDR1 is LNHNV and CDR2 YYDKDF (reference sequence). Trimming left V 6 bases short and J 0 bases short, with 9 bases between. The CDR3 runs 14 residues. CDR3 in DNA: TGTGCCACCAGTACAGGGAGCTCCTACAATGAGCAGTTCTTC. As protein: CATSTGSSYNEQFF.

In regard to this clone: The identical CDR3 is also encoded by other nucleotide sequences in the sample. CDR3 nucleotides: TGTGCCTGGACCTCTGGCCGGGAGCCGAACACCGGGGAGCTGTTTTTT. This encodes CAWTSGREPNTGELFF. The rearrangement uses TRBV30 and TRBJ2-2, with a possible D match to TRBD2 (6 bases). V lost 4 bases and J lost 0, with 15 bases in between. Germline V gene sequence: CDR1 GTSNPN, CDR2 SVGIG (reference sequence). The CDR3 runs 16 residues.

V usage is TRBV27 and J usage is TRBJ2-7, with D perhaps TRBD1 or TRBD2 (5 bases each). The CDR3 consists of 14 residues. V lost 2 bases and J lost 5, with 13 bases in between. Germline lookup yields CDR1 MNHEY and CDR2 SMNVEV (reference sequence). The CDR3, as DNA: TGTGCCAGCAGTTTAAGGGACCCCTTGGACGAGCAGTACTTC. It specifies CASSLRDPLDEQYF.

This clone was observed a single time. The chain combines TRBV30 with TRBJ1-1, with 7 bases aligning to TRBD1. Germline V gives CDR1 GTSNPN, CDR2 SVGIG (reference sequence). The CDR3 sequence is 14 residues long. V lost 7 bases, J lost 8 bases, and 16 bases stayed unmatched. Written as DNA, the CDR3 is TGTGCCTACAGACCTGGGGTCGGGACAGAAGAAGCTTTCTTT. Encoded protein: CAYRPGVGTEEAFF.

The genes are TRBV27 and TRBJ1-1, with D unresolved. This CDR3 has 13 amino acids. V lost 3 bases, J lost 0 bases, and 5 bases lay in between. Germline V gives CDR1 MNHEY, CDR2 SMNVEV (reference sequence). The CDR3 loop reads CASSLYMNTEAFF. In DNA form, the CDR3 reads TGTGCCAGCAGTTTGTACATGAACACTGAAGCTTTCTTT.

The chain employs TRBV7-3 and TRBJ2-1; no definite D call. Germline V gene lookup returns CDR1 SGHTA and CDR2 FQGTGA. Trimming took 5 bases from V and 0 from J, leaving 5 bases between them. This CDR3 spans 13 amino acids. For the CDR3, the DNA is TGTGCCAGCAGCCCTCTCTCCTACAATGAGCAGTTCTTC. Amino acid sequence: CASSPLSYNEQFF.

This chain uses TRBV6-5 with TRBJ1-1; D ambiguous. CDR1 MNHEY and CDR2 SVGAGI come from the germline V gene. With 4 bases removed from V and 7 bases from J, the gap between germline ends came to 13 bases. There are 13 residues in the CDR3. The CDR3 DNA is TGTGCCAGCAGTTCAGTAGGATGGGGTGAAGCTTTCTTT. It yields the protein CASSSVGWGEAFF.

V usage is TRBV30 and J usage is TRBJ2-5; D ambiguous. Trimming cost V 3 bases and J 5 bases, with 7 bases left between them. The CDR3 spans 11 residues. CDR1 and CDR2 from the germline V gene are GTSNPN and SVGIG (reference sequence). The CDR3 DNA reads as TGTGCCTGGAGAAGGCCGGAGACCCAGTACTTC. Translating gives CAWRRPETQYF. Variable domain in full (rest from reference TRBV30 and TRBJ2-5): SQTIHQWPATLVQPVGSPLSLECTVEGTSNPNLYWYRQAAGRGLQLLFYSVGIGQISSEVPQNLSASRPQDRQFILSSKKLLLSDSGFYLCAWRRPETQYFGPGTRLLVL.

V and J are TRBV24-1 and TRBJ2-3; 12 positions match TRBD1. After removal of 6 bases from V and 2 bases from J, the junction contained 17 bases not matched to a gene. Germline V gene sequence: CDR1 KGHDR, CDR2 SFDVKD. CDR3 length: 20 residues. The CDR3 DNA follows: TGTGCCACCAGTTCCTTAACCGGGACAGGGGGCGAGGGAACCACAGATACGCAGTATTTT. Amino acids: CATSSLTGTGGEGTTDTQYF.

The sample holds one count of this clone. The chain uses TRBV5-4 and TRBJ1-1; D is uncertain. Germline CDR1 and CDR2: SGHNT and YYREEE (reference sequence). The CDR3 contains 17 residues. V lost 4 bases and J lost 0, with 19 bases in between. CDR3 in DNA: TGTGCCAGCAGCCACCAAGGCGGCAGAGACATGAACACTGAAGCTTTCTTT. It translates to CASSHQGGRDMNTEAFF.

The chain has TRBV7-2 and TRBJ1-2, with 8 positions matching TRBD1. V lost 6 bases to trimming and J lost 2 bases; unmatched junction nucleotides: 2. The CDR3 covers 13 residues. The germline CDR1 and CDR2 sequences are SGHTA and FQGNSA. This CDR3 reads CASRRTGNYGYTF. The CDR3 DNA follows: TGTGCCAGCAGGAGGACAGGGAACTATGGCTACACCTTC.

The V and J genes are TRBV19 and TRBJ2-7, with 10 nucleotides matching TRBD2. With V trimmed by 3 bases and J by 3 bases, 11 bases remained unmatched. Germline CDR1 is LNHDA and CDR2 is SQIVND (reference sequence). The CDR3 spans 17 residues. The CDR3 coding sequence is TGTGCCAGTAGTATGATTAGTAGGACTAGCGGAAACTACGAGCAGTACTTC. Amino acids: CASSMISRTSGNYEQYF.

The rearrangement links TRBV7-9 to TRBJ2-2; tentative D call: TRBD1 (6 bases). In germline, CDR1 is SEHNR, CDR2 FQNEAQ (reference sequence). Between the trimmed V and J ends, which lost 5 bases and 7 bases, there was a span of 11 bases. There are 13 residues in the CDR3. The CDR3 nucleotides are TGTGCCAGCAGCCCACGGACAGACGGGGAGCTGTTTTTT. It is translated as CASSPRTDGELFF.

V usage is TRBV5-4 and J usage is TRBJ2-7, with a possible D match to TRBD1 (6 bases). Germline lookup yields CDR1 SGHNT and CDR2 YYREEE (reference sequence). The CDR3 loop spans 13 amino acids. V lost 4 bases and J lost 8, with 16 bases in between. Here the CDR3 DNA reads TGTGCCAGCAGCCAGAAGGGGGTCCACAAGCAGTACTTC. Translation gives CASSQKGVHKQYF. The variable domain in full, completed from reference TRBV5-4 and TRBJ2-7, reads ETGVTQSPTHLIKTRGQQVTLRCSSQSGHNTVSWYQQALGQGPQFIFQYYREEENGRGNFPPRFSGLQFPNYSSELNVNALELDDSALYLCASSQKGVHKQYFGPGTRLTVT.

CDR3 nucleotide sequence: TGTGCCAGCAGCTTGCCTCTTTCCAATGAGCAGTTCTTC. It encodes CASSLPLSNEQFF. This sequence joins TRBV5-5 and TRBJ2-1; D not certain. The CDR3 covers 13 residues. Trimming pared 1 base from V and 6 bases from J, leaving 8 bases between. Germline CDR1 is SGHKS and CDR2 is YYEKEE (reference sequence).

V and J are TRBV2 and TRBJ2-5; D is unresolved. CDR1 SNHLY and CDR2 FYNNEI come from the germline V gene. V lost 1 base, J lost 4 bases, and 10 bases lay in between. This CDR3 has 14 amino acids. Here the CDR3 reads CASSEGDNRETQYF. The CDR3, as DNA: TGTGCCAGCAGTGAAGGAGACAACCGAGAGACCCAGTACTTC.

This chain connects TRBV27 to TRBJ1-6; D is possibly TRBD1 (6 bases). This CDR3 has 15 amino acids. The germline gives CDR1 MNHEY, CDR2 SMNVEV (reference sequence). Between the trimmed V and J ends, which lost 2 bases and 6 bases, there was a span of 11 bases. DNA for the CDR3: TGTGCCAGCAGTTTAACGGGGGCCGGTAATTCACCCCTCCACTTT. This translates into CASSLTGAGNSPLHF.

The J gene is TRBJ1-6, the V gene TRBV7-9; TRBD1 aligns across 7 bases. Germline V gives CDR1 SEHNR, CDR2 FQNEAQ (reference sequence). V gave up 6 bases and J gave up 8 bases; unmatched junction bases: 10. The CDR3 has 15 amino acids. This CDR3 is CASSHRGGLDSPLHF. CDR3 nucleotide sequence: TGTGCCAGCAGTCACAGGGGAGGTCTTGATTCACCCCTCCACTTT.

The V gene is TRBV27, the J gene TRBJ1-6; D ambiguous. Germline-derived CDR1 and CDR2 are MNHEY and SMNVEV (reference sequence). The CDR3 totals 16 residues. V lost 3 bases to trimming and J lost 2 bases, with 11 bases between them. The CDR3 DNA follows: TGTGCCAGCAGTTTCACGTATTCTACCTATAATTCACCCCTCCACTTT. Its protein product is CASSFTYSTYNSPLHF.

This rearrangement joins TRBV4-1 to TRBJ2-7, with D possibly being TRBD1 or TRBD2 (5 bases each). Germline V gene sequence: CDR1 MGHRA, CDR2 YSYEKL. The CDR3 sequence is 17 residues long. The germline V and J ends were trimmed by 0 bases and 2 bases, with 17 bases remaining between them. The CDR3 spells CASSQDLGDIGAYEQYF. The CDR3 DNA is TGCGCCAGCAGCCAAGATCTGGGAGATATAGGGGCCTACGAGCAGTACTTC.

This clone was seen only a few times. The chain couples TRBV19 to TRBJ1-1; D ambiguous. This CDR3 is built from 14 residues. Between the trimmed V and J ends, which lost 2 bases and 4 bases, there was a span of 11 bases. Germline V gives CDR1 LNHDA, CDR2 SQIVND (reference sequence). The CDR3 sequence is CASSISGPGTEAFF. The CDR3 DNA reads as TGTGCCAGTAGTATATCTGGGCCAGGCACTGAAGCTTTCTTT.

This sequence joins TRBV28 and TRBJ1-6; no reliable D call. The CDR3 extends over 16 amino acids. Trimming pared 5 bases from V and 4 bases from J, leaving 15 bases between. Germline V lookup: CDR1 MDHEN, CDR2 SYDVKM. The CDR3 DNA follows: TGTGCCAGCAGTGCTGACAACCCCTTTTATAATTCACCCCTCCACTTT. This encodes CASSADNPFYNSPLHF.

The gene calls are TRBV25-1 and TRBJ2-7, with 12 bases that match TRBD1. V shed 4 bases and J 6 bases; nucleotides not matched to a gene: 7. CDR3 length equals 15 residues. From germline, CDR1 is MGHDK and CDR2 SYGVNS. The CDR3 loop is CASSAAGTGGFEQYF. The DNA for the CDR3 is TGTGCCAGCAGTGCAGCCGGGACAGGGGGCTTCGAGCAGTACTTC.

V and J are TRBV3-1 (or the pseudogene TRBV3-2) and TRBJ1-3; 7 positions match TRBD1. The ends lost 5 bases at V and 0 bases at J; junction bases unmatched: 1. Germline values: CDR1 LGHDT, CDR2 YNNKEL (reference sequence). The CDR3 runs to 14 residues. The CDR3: CASSWDSSGNTIYF. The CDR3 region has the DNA TGTGCCAGCAGCTGGGACAGCTCTGGAAACACCATATATTTT.

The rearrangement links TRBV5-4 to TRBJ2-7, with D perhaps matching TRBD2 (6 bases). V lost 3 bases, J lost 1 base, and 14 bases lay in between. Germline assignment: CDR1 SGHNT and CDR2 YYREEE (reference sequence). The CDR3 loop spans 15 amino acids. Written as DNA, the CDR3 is TGTGCCAGCAGCTCGGAGGGCACCGGGTCCTACGAGCAGTACTTC. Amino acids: CASSSEGTGSYEQYF. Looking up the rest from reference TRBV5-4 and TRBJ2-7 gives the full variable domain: ETGVTQSPTHLIKTRGQQVTLRCSSQSGHNTVSWYQQALGQGPQFIFQYYREEENGRGNFPPRFSGLQFPNYSSELNVNALELDDSALYLCASSSEGTGSYEQYFGPGTRLTVT.